One sample yielded the 8 T cell receptor beta chains listed below, sequenced in a study of OX40 agonist ivuxolimab in advanced cancers. Library construction relied on the immunoSEQ multiplex PCR assay. TCRdb carries this immuneACCESS record with in-frame sequences only. Its versions omit some clonotypes, under half of them owing to an unresolved V gene in the studies checked, with the rest unexplained. A total of more than 95,000 clones appear in this sample, 85% to 95% of them only once. Under 0.9% of the sample goes to the ten largest clones. The starting material was CD4+ or CD8+ T cells sorted from blood, obtained in a trial of the OX40 agonist ivuxolimab. The receptors stem from an adult with an advanced solid tumor such as melanoma, head and neck, liver or kidney cancer.

This clone occurred once. The rearrangement uses TRBV6-1 and TRBJ2-1; 7 nucleotides line up with TRBD1. V gave up 7 bases and J gave up 8 bases; unmatched junction bases: 11. The CDR3 extends over 14 amino acids. Germline assignment: CDR1 MNHNS and CDR2 SASEGT. The CDR3 bases are TGTGCCAGCATGGGACAGACAGAAAGGGATGAGCAGTTCTTC. Amino acids: CASMGQTERDEQFF.

V usage is TRBV28 and J usage is TRBJ1-4; 8 bases map to TRBD1. The CDR3 sequence is 15 residues long. V trimming: 7 bases; J trimming: 3 bases; junction bases outside the gene matches: 7. The germline CDR1 and CDR2 sequences are MDHEN and SYDVKM. The CDR3 region has the DNA TGTGCCAGCACTGCAGGGGGCGCAGCTAATGAAAAACTGTTTTTT. This translates into CASTAGGAANEKLFF.

V is TRBV27 and J is TRBJ2-5; 10 bases agree with TRBD2. Germline values: CDR1 MNHEY, CDR2 SMNVEV (reference sequence). This CDR3 is built from 18 residues. V gave up 2 bases and J gave up 2 bases; unmatched junction bases: 11. Here the CDR3 DNA reads TGTGCCAGCAGTTTAGTGCTAGCGGGAGTCAGGAGGCAAGAGACCCAGTACTTC. Translating it yields CASSLVLAGVRRQETQYF.

V is TRBV28 and J is TRBJ1-5; D is undetermined. Germline V gives CDR1 MDHEN, CDR2 SYDVKM. V was trimmed by 7 bases and J by 7 bases, leaving 11 bases between them. The CDR3 consists of 12 residues. CDR3 amino acids: CASTTLLQPQHF. The CDR3 DNA sequence: TGTGCCAGCACCACTCTGTTACAGCCCCAGCATTTT.

The rearrangement uses TRBV19 and TRBJ2-1; 9 bases are a match to TRBD2. Germline V gives CDR1 LNHDA, CDR2 SQIVND (reference sequence). The CDR3 consists of 15 residues. The V and J ends lost 3 bases and 4 bases, in that order; junction bases with no gene match: 4. The CDR3 here is CASSIVTSGYNEQFF. In DNA, the CDR3 is TGTGCCAGTAGTATCGTGACTAGCGGATACAATGAGCAGTTCTTC.

The J gene is TRBJ2-5, the V gene TRBV29-1, with D perhaps assigned TRBD1 or TRBD2 (7 bases each). Deletions cut 8 bases from V and 7 bases from J, with 23 bases between. The length of the CDR3 is 14 residues. Per the germline V gene, CDR1 is SQVTM and CDR2 is ANQGSEA. Here the CDR3 reads CSLRWEGAAGTQYF. CDR3 nucleotide sequence: TGCAGCCTACGGTGGGAGGGGGCCGCCGGGACCCAGTACTTC.

J is TRBJ1-1 and V is TRBV19; D perhaps matches TRBD1 (6 bases). Germline V gives CDR1 LNHDA, CDR2 SQIVND (reference sequence). The CDR3 runs to 13 residues. V lost 1 base and J lost 8, with 11 bases in between. CDR3 in DNA: TGTGCCAGTAGTATAGCCGACAGGTACGAAGCTTTCTTT. It translates to CASSIADRYEAFF.

The chain is built from TRBV6-6 and TRBJ1-5, with 12 bases identical to TRBD1. Germline V gene data show CDR1 as MNHNY and CDR2 as SVGAGI (reference sequence). The CDR3 contains 15 residues. The V and J ends lost 5 bases and 7 bases, in that order; junction bases with no gene match: 6. Here the CDR3 reads CASSPGTGGWQPQHF. DNA for the CDR3: TGTGCCAGCAGTCCAGGGACAGGGGGCTGGCAGCCCCAGCATTTT.